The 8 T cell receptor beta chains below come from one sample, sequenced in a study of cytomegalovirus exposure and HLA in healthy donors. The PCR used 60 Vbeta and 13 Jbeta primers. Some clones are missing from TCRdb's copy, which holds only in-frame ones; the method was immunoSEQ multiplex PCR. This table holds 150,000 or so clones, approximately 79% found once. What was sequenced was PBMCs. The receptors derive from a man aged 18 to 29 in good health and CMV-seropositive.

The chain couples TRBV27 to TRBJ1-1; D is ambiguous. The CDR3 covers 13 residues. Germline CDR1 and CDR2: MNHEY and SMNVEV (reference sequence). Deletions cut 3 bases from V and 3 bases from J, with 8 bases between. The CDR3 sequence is CASSLLYYTEAFF. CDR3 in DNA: TGTGCCAGCAGTTTGCTCTATTACACTGAAGCTTTCTTT.

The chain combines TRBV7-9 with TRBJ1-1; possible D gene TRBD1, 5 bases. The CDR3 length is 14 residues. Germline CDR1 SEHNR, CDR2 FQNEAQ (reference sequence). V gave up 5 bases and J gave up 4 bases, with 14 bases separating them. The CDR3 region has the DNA TGTGCCAGCAGCGTTAAAGGGGTCTCCACTGAAGCTTTCTTT. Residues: CASSVKGVSTEAFF.

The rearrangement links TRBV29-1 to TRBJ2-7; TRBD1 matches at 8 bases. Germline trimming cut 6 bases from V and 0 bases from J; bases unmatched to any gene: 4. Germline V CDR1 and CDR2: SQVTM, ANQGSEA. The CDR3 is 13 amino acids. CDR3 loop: CSVTDRGSYEQYF. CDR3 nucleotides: TGCAGCGTCACCGACAGGGGCTCCTACGAGCAGTACTTC.

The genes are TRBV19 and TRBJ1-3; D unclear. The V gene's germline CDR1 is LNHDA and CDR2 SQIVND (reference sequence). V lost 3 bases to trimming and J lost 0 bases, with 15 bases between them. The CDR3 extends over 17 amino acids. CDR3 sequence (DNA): TGTGCCAGTAGTATTCGGCTCGGCAGGAACTCTGGAAACACCATATATTTT. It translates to CASSIRLGRNSGNTIYF.

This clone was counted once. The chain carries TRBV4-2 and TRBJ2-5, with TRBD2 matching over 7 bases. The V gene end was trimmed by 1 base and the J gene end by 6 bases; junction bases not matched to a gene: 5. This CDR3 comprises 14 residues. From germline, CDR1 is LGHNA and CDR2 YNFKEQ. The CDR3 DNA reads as TGTGCCAGCAGCCAAGTTCAAGCGGGGCAGACCCAGTACTTC. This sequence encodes CASSQVQAGQTQYF.

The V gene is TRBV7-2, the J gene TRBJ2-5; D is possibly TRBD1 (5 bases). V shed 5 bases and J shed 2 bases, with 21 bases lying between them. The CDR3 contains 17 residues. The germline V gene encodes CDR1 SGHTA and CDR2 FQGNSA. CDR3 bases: TGTGCCAGCAGCCCAGGGCGGCCGAAGTACTATCAAGAGACCCAGTACTTC. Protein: CASSPGRPKYYQETQYF.

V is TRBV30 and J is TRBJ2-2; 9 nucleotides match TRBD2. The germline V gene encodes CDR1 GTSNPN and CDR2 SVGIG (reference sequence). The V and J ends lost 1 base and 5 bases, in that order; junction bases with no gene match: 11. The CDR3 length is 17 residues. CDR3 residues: CAWSGVCGGVGTGELFF. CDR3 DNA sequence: TGTGCCTGGAGTGGTGTTTGCGGGGGGGTCGGGACCGGGGAGCTGTTTTTT.

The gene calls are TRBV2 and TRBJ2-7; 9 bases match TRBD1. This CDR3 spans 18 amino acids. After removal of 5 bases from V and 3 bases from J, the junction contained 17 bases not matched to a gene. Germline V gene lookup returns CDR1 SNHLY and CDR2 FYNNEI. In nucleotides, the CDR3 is TGTGCCAGCAGTCCAATCCTAATGCGGGGACAGGGTGACTACGAGCAGTACTTC. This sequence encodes CASSPILMRGQGDYEQYF.